Below, 7 T cell receptor beta chains from the same sample are listed, as sequenced in a study of blood T cells in healthy people across ages. A second PCR, run for about 7 to 11 cycles, used a sample-barcoded 5' primer plus a J-beta primer mix. TCRdb passed the 5' RACE reads through MiXCR, listing each CDR3 protein once. Altogether roughly 1,700,000 distinct CDR3 sequences are present, roughly 27% being singletons, with the ten largest covering over 7%. Input material: blood. The receptors shown here come from a young woman in good health.

As concerns this clonotype: The junction does not match germline at one end; this may be a read error. V and J are TRBV10-3 and TRBJ2-7; D gene unclear. Germline V CDR1 and CDR2: ENHRY, SYGVKD. The CDR3 consists of 12 residues. The CDR3 loop reads CAISEDGYGQYF. The DNA for the CDR3 is TGTGCCATCAGTGAGGATGGATACGGGCAGTACTTC.

This clonotype occurred a few times. This sequence joins TRBV6-2 or TRBV6-3 and TRBJ2-7; D gene uncertain. The germline gives CDR1 MNHEY, CDR2 SVGEGT. The CDR3 spans 13 residues. The V end was cut by 5 bases, the J end by 4 bases, with 12 bases between. The CDR3 nucleotides are TGTGCCAGCAGTATAGGATTCACGTACGAGCAGTACTTC. It specifies CASSIGFTYEQYF.

The chain uses TRBV7-2 and TRBJ2-1, with D possibly TRBD1 on 5 matching bases. V gave up 7 bases and J gave up 0 bases, with 13 bases separating them. Germline CDR1 SGHTA, CDR2 FQGNSA. This CDR3 is built from 15 residues. The CDR3, as DNA: TGTGCCAGCAAGAATACAGGTACCTCCTACAATGAGCAGTTCTTC. As protein: CASKNTGTSYNEQFF.

For this clonotype: At one of its ends the junction is not consistent with the germline gene, which may arise from a read error. The V gene is TRBV7-9, the J gene TRBJ1-1; the match to TRBD1 covers 9 bases. Germline CDR1 is SEHNR and CDR2 is FQNEAQ (reference sequence). This CDR3 comprises 15 residues. The CDR3 is CAGSSPDRGNTEAFF. In nucleotides, the CDR3 is TGTGCCGGCAGCTCCCCGGACAGGGGGAACACTGAAGCTTTCTTT.

This clonotype was observed many times. V gene TRBV6-5 combines with J gene TRBJ2-7; possibly TRBD1 for D (5 bases). The CDR3 is 15 amino acids. Per the germline V gene, CDR1 is MNHEY and CDR2 is SVGAGI. Trimming shortened V by 6 bases and J by 3 bases, and 18 bases separated the two germline ends. The chain's CDR3 is CASRLDQGRVYEQYF. The CDR3 DNA reads TGTGCCAGCAGATTAGACCAGGGCCGCGTCTACGAGCAGTACTTC.

This clonotype appeared many times. The rearrangement joins TRBV7-2 to TRBJ2-5, with 8 nucleotides matching TRBD2. The CDR3 is 17 residues long. With V trimmed by 0 bases and J by 5 bases, 11 bases remained unmatched. Germline V gives CDR1 SGHTA, CDR2 FQGNSA. The DNA for the CDR3 is TGTGCCAGCAGCTTAGCCAGCGGGAGCACGACGACGGAGACCCAGTACTTC. Residues: CASSLASGSTTTETQYF.

This clonotype was detected many times. The CDR3 here is CASSQEMAGGKNIQYF. The CDR3 DNA sequence: TGTGCCAGCAGCCAAGAGATGGCGGGGGGCAAAAACATTCAGTACTTC. This sequence joins TRBV4-2 and TRBJ2-4; 8 nucleotides agree with TRBD2. Germline V gene sequence: CDR1 LGHNA, CDR2 YNFKEQ. This CDR3 has 16 amino acids. The J segment lost 3 bases and the V segment lost 0 bases, leaving 4 bases of the junction unmatched.